This T cell receptor beta chain came from a study of technical replicates of blood from several donors. Profiled with immunoSEQ multiplex PCR; TCRdb holds only in-frame clones, not every one. The table records tens of thousands of clones, 85% to 95% of them present only once. This CDR3 region has 15 residues. Trimming removed 0 bases at V and 0 bases at J, with 8 bases between. In germline, CDR1 is SEHNR, CDR2 FQNEAQ (reference sequence). The chain combines TRBV7-9 with TRBJ1-1; tentative D call: TRBD1 (5 bases). The TCR comes from a human donor in good health. The specimen was T cells isolated from PBMCs. DNA of the CDR3: TGTGCCAGCAGCTTAGCGGGGACTGTGAACACTGAAGCTTTCTTT. Its protein product is CASSLAGTVNTEAFF.